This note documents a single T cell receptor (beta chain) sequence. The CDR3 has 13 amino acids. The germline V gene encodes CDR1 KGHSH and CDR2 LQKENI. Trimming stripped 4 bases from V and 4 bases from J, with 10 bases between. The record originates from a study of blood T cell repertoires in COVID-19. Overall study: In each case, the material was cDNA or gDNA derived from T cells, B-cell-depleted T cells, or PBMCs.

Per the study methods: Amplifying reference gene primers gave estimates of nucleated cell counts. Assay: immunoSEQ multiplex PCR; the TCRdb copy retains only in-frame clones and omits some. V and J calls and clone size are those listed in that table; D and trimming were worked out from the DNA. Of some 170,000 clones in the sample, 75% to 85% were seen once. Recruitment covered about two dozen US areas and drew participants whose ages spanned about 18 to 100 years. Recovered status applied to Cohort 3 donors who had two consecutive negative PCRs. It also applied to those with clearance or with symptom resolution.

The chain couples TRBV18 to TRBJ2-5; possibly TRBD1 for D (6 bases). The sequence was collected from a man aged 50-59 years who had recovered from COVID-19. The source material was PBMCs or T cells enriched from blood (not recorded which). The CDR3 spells CASSLGRGETQYF. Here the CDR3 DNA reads TGTGCCAGCTCACTCGGCAGGGGAGAGACCCAGTACTTC.